This T cell receptor (beta chain) was captured by sequencing in a study of blood T cell repertoires in COVID-19. The overall study: COVID-19 samples collected from the United States, Italy and Spain covered acute and convalescent phases. PBMCs, B-cell-depleted T cells, or T cells provided the cDNA or gDNA that made up the material.

Only in-frame clones appear in the TCRdb table, and some are missing; sequencing was by immunoSEQ multiplex PCR. The table records some 130,000 clones, roughly nine tenths of them present only once. This CDR3 has 12 residues. Germline V gives CDR1 SEHNR, CDR2 FQNEAQ (reference sequence). With 5 bases removed from V and 4 bases from J, the gap between germline ends came to 6 bases. This clone was recorded at least ten times. The sample has other DNA sequences that encode this CDR3 too. The V call is TRBV7-9, the J call TRBJ1-3; no clear D gene. The sample consisted of peripheral blood. This clonotype was obtained from a man between 45 and 60 years old with active COVID-19. DNA of the CDR3: TGTGCCAGCAGCCCTCCGGGAAACACCATATATTTT. Protein product: CASSPPGNTIYF.